The present T cell receptor (beta chain) was sequenced within a study of siplizumab effects on memory and regulatory T cells. The protocol was immunoSEQ multiplex PCR, while the TCRdb copy is restricted to in-frame clones and leaves out a portion. The table has 75,000 to 100,000 clones, roughly 94% seen once. Germline assignment: CDR1 LNHDA and CDR2 SQIVND (reference sequence). V gave up 1 base and J gave up 0 bases, with 16 bases separating them. CDR3 length: 18 residues. Material: non-Treg CD4+ T cells sorted from blood. This chain connects TRBV19 to TRBJ1-5, with D perhaps matching TRBD1 (6 bases). The source of this sequence is a human donor in good health. In nucleotides, the CDR3 is TGTGCCAGTAGTATAGTCGGTTGGACAGCTTATAGCAATCAGCCCCAGCATTTT. Residues: CASSIVGWTAYSNQPQHF.